Each of the 9 T cell receptor beta chains below was sequenced from the same sample in a study of cytomegalovirus exposure and HLA in healthy donors. A multiplex PCR was run with 60 Vbeta primers and 13 Jbeta primers. TCRdb's table, derived via immunoSEQ multiplex PCR, lists solely in-frame clones and lacks some. The table records about 120,000 clones, about 78% of them present only once. The sequencing input was PBMCs. These receptors were obtained from a female donor in good health and CMV-seronegative.

This clone was seen only once. The chain is built from TRBV5-1 and TRBJ1-1, with a weak D call TRBD1 (6 bases). Germline-derived CDR1 and CDR2 are SGHRS and YFSETQ. The CDR3 contains 16 residues. V shed 0 bases and J shed 2 bases, with 14 bases lying between them. The CDR3 region is CASSLASTGQNTEAFF. For the CDR3, the DNA is TGCGCCAGCAGCTTGGCCTCGACAGGTCAAAACACTGAAGCTTTCTTT. Combining the CDR3 with reference TRBV5-1 and TRBJ1-1 gives the whole variable domain KAGVTQTPRYLIKTRGQQVTLSCSPISGHRSVSWYQQTPGQGLQFLFEYFSETQRNKGNFPGRFSGRQFSNSRSEMNVSTLELGDSALYLCASSLASTGQNTEAFFGQGTRLTVV.

This clone was recorded once. The chain employs TRBV4-1 and TRBJ2-7, with 8 bases that match TRBD2. Per the germline V gene, CDR1 is MGHRA and CDR2 is YSYEKL. This CDR3 is built from 16 residues. V gave up 3 bases and J gave up 4 bases; unmatched junction bases: 11. This chain's CDR3 is CASSQGKAGAEYEQYF. The CDR3 bases are TGCGCCAGCAGCCAGGGTAAAGCGGGAGCCGAATACGAGCAGTACTTC.

The chain carries TRBV5-1 and TRBJ2-1; perhaps TRBD2 as D (5 bases). The CDR3 sequence is 15 residues long. Germline V gives CDR1 SGHRS, CDR2 YFSETQ. Trimming took 4 bases from V and 5 from J, leaving 16 bases between them. The CDR3 here is CASSAGVLDNNEQFF. CDR3 nucleotide sequence: TGCGCCAGCAGCGCTGGAGTACTAGATAACAATGAGCAGTTCTTC. Full variable domain (outside the CDR3, taken from reference TRBV5-1 and TRBJ2-1): KAGVTQTPRYLIKTRGQQVTLSCSPISGHRSVSWYQQTPGQGLQFLFEYFSETQRNKGNFPGRFSGRQFSNSRSEMNVSTLELGDSALYLCASSAGVLDNNEQFFGPGTRLTVL.

The rearrangement links TRBV9 to TRBJ2-7; the D gene is possibly TRBD1 (6 bases). Germline loops: CDR1 SGDLS, CDR2 YYNGEE. The CDR3 has 17 amino acids. V lost 3 bases and J 3 bases, leaving 22 bases between the germline ends. In nucleotides, the CDR3 is TGTGCCAGCAGCGCAGGGGTCCAGGCTCAACGTTACTACGAGCAGTACTTC. Translation: CASSAGVQAQRYYEQYF.

This rearrangement joins TRBV28 to TRBJ1-5, with a possible D match to TRBD1 (5 bases). Trimming took 0 bases from V and 4 from J, leaving 7 bases between them. The CDR3 is 14 amino acids. Germline assignment: CDR1 MDHEN and CDR2 SYDVKM. The DNA of the CDR3 is TGTGCCAGCAGTTTATGGACAGCTAATCAGCCCCAGCATTTT. Translating it yields CASSLWTANQPQHF.

This sequence joins TRBV9 and TRBJ1-1; 8 bases are shared with TRBD1. Germline V gene data show CDR1 as SGDLS and CDR2 as YYNGEE. The length of the CDR3 is 17 residues. The junction had 11 bases not matched to a gene; V was cut back by 4 bases and J by 0 bases. CDR3 nucleotide sequence: TGTGCCAGCAGCCCTCGCGGACAGGGAGTAATGAACACTGAAGCTTTCTTT. It encodes CASSPRGQGVMNTEAFF.

This clone turned up a few times. The CDR3 DNA reads TGTGCCAGTAGACAACAGGGGTCCTACGAGCAGTACTTC. It yields the protein CASRQQGSYEQYF. J is TRBJ2-7 and V is TRBV19; the match to TRBD1 covers 7 bases. CDR3 length equals 13 residues. The J segment lost 1 base and the V segment lost 6 bases, leaving 3 bases of the junction unmatched. Per germline, CDR1 LNHDA and CDR2 SQIVND (reference sequence).

V gene TRBV5-4 combines with J gene TRBJ2-5; maybe TRBD1 (6 bases). V was trimmed by 4 bases and J by 5 bases, leaving 21 bases between them. The CDR3 has 16 amino acids. Germline V gene sequence: CDR1 SGHNT, CDR2 YYREEE (reference sequence). The CDR3 spells CASSPPGTSRRETQYF. For the CDR3, the DNA is TGTGCCAGCAGCCCGCCCGGGACATCGAGGAGGGAGACCCAGTACTTC.

The J gene is TRBJ2-2, the V gene TRBV11-2; D is perhaps TRBD2 (6 bases). Per germline, CDR1 SGHAT and CDR2 FQNNGV. The CDR3 is made up of 15 amino acids. With 1 base removed from V and 4 bases from J, the gap between germline ends came to 10 bases. The CDR3 here is CASSLGGLLTGELFF. In nucleotides, the CDR3 is TGTGCCAGCAGCTTAGGGGGACTCCTCACCGGGGAGCTGTTTTTT.